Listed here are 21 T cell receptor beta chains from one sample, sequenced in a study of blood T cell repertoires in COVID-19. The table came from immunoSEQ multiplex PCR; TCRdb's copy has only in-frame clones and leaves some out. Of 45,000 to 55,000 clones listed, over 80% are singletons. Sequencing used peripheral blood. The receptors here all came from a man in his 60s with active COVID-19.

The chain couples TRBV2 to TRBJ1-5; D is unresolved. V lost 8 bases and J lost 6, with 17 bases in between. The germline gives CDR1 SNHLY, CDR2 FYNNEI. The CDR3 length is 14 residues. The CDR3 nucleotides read TGTGCCAGCTGCGCGGAGGGTGGGAGTCAGCCCCAGCATTTT. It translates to CASCAEGGSQPQHF.

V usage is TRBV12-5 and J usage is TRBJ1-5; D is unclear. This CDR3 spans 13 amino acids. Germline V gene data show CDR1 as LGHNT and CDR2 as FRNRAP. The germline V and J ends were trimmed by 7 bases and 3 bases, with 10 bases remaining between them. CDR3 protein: CASAVSSNQPQHF. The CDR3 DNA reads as TGTGCTAGTGCCGTGTCGTCCAATCAGCCCCAGCATTTT.

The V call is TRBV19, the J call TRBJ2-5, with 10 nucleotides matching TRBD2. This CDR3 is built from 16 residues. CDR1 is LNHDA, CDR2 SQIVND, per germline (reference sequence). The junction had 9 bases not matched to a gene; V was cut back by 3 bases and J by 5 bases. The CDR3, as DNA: TGTGCCAGTAGTATCCGACTTCTACTAGCGGGGGAGACCCAGTACTTC. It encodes CASSIRLLLAGETQYF.

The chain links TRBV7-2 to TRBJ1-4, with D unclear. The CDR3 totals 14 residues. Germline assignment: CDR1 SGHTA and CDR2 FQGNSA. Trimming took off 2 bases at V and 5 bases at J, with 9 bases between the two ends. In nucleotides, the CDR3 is TGTGCCAGCAGCTTATTGGGGAGGAATGAAAAACTGTTTTTT. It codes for CASSLLGRNEKLFF.

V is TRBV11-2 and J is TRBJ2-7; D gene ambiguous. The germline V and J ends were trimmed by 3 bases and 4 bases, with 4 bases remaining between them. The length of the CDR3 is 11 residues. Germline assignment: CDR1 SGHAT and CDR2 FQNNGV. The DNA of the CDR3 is TGTGCCAGCAGCTTCCGTTACGAGCAGTACTTC. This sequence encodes CASSFRYEQYF. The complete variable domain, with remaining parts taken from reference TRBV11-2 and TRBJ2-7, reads EAGVAQSPRYKIIEKRQSVAFWCNPISGHATLYWYQQILGQGPKLLIQFQNNGVVDDSQLPKDRFSAERLKGVDSTLKIQPAKLEDSAVYLCASSFRYEQYFGPGTRLTVT.

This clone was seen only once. The CDR3 DNA sequence: TGTGCCAGCAAGACAGGACTAGCGGGAGGAACCGGGGAGCTGTTTTTT. Protein: CASKTGLAGGTGELFF. The rearrangement links TRBV28 to TRBJ2-2, with TRBD2 matching 14 bases. V was clipped by 7 bases and J by 5 bases; unmatched bases: 6. Looked up from germline, CDR1 is MDHEN and CDR2 is SYDVKM. CDR3 size: 16 residues.

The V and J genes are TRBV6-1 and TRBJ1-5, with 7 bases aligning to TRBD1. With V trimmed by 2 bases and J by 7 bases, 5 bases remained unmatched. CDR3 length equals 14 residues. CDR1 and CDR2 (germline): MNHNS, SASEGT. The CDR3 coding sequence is TGTGCCAGCAGTGAAAGAGTCAGGGGGCAGCCCCAGCATTTT. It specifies CASSERVRGQPQHF.

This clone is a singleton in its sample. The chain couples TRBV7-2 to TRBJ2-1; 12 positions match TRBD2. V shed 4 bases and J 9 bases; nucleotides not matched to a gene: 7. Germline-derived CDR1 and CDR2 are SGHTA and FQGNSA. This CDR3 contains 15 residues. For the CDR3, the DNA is TGTGCCAGCAGCTCCCCTAGCGGGGGGGCCAGTGAGCAGTTCTTC. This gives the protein CASSSPSGGASEQFF.

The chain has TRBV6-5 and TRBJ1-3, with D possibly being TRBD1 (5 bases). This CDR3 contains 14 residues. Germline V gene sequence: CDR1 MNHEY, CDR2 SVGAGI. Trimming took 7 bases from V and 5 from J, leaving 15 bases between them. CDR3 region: CASKIGEFRNTIYF. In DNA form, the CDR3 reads TGTGCCAGCAAAATAGGGGAATTCAGAAACACCATATATTTT.

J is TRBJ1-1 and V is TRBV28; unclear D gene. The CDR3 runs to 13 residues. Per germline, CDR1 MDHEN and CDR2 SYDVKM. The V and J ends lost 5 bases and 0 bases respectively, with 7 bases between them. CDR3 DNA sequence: TGTGCCAGCAGTGAGATTTTGAACACTGAAGCTTTCTTT. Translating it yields CASSEILNTEAFF. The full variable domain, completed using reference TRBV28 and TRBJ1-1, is DVKVTQSSRYLVKRTGEKVFLECVQDMDHENMFWYRQDPGLGLRLIYFSYDVKMKEKGDIPEGYSVSREKKERFSLILESASTNQTSMYLCASSEILNTEAFFGQGTRLTVV.

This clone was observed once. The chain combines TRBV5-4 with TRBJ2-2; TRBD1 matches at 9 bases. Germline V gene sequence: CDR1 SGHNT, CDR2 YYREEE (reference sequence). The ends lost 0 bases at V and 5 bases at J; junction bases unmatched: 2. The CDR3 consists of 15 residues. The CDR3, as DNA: TGTGCCAGCAGCTTGGTCGACAGGGGGACCGGGGAGCTGTTTTTT. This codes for CASSLVDRGTGELFF.

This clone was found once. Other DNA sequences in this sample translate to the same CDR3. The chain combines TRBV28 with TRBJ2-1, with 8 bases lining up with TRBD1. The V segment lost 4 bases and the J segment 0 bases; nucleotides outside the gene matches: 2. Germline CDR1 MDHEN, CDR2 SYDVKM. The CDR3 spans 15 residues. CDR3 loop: CASSWDRSSYNEQFF. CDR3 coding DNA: TGTGCCAGCAGTTGGGACAGGTCCTCCTACAATGAGCAGTTCTTC.

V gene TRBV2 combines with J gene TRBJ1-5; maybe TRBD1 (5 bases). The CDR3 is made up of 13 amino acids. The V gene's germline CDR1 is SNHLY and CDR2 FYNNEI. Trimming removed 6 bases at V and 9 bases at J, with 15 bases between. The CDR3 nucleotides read TGTGCCAGCAGCCAAGCAAGGGGTTGGCCCCAGCATTTT. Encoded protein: CASSQARGWPQHF.

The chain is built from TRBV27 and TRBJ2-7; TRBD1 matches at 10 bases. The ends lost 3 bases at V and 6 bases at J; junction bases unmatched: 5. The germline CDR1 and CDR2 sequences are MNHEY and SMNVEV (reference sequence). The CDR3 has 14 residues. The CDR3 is CASSFTGTGAEQYF. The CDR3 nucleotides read TGTGCCAGCAGTTTTACCGGGACAGGGGCCGAGCAGTACTTC.

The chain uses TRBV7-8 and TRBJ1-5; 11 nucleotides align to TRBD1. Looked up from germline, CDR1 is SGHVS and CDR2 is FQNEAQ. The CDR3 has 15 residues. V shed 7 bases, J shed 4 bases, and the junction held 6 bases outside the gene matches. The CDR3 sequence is CASNRGQGGNQPQHF. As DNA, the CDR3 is TGTGCCAGCAACCGGGGACAGGGGGGGAATCAGCCCCAGCATTTT.

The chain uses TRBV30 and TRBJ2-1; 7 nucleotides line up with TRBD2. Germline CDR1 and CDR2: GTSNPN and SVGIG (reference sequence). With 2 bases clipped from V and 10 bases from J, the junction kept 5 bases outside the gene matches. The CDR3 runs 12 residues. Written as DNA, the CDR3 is TGTGCCTGGAGTAGCGGGGTCGGCGAGCAGTTCTTC. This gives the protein CAWSSGVGEQFF.

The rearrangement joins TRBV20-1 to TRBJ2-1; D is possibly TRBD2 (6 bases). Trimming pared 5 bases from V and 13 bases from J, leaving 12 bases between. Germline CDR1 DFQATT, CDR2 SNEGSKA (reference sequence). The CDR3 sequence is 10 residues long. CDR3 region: CSARKTSQFF. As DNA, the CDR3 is TGCAGTGCTCGGAAGACTAGTCAGTTCTTC.

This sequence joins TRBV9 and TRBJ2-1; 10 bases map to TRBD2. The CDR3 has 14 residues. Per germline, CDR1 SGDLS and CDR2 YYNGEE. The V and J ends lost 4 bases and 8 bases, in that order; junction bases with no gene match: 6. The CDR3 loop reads CASSLAGVLDEQFF. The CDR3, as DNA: TGTGCCAGCAGCCTAGCGGGAGTTCTGGATGAGCAGTTCTTC. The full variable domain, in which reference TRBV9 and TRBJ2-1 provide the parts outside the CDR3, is DSGVTQTPKHLITATGQRVTLRCSPRSGDLSVYWYQQSLDQGLQFLIQYYNGEERAKGNILERFSAQQFPDLHSELNLSSLELGDSALYFCASSLAGVLDEQFFGPGTRLTVL.

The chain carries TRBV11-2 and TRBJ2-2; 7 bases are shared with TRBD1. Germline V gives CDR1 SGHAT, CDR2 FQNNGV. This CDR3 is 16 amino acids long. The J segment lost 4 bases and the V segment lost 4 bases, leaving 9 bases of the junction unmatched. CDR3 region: CASSWLRGRSTGELFF. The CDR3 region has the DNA TGTGCCAGCAGCTGGCTTAGGGGGCGAAGCACCGGGGAGCTGTTTTTT.

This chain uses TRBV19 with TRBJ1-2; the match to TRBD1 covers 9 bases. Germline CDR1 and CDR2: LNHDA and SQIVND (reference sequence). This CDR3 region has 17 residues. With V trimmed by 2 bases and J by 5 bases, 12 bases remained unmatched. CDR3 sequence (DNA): TGTGCCAGTAGTATAATCCGGACAGGGGTGAATCCGTATGGCTACACCTTC. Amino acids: CASSIIRTGVNPYGYTF. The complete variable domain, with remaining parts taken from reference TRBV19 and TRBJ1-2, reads DGGITQSPKYLFRKEGQNVTLSCEQNLNHDAMYWYRQDPGQGLRLIYYSQIVNDFQKGDIAEGYSVSREKKESFPLTVTSAQKNPTAFYLCASSIIRTGVNPYGYTFGSGTRLTVV.

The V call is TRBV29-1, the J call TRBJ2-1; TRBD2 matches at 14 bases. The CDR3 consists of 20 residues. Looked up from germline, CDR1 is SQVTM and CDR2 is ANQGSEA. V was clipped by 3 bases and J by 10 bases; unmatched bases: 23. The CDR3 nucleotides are TGCAGCGTTGACGCGGGGGCCGGACTAGCGGGAGGCCGCGGGGGGGGCGAGCAGTTCTTC. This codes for CSVDAGAGLAGGRGGGEQFF.